The 32 T cell receptor beta chains given below trace back to one sample, sequenced in a study of T cell clonality in common variable immunodeficiency (dated by TCRdb to between 2015 and 2016). Preparation of the library involved the immunoSEQ multiplex PCR assay. The table was pulled from immuneACCESS by TCRdb, which kept in-frame rearrangements only. Such tables lose some clones; where checked, under half of the loss comes from unresolved V genes, and the rest has no known cause. This sample has about 35,000 clones, none of them a singleton. The leading ten clones occupy around a tenth of the sample. The sequencing input was peripheral blood mononuclear cells. The receptors stem from a person between 18 and 75 years old in good health.

Ten or more counts support this clone. The CDR3 end falls 3 residues outside the read, so it is completed with the germline J gene. The chain couples TRBV12-3 or TRBV12-4 to TRBJ2-5, with D tentatively TRBD2 (5 bases). This CDR3 region has 13 residues. With 4 bases removed from V and 5 bases from J, the gap between germline ends came to 11 bases. This CDR3 reads CASSWARGETQYF. The DNA read from the CDR3 is TGTGCCAGCAGTTGGGCACGCGGGGAGACC.

This clone was seen at least ten times. The read stops 3 residues short of the end of the CDR3; the missing end is completed from the germline J gene. The chain is built from TRBV29-1 and TRBJ1-1; the D gene is possibly TRBD1 (6 bases). Germline V lookup: CDR1 SQVTM, CDR2 ANQGSEA. The CDR3 is 12 residues long. Trimming removed 7 bases from V and 4 bases from J, with 13 bases in between. CDR3 protein: CSGLDRSTEAFF. CDR3 bases read: TGCAGCGGCCTAGACAGGAGCACTGAA.

This clone was found a few times. The read stops 3 residues short of the end of the CDR3; the missing end is completed from the germline J gene. This chain links TRBV2 with TRBJ2-1; 11 bases are a match to TRBD2. The CDR3 is made up of 16 amino acids. Trimming removed 4 bases from V and 9 bases from J; junction bases left unmatched: 11. Germline V gene data show CDR1 as SNHLY and CDR2 as FYNNEI. This chain's CDR3 is CASSGTSGFPPREQFF. The CDR3 DNA, read in part, is TGTGCCAGCAGTGGGACTAGCGGGTTCCCCCCCCGTGAG.

This clone was detected ten times or more. The read terminates 3 residues before the CDR3 end, so the remaining end is supplied by the germline J gene. This chain joins TRBV28 and TRBJ2-3; D perhaps matches TRBD2 (5 bases). Trimming took 2 bases from V and 4 from J, leaving 10 bases between them. Germline V CDR1 and CDR2: MDHEN, SYDVKM. The CDR3 is 14 residues long. The part of the CDR3 DNA that was read is TGTGCCAGCAGTTTACCTAGCCCCCCAGATACG. It yields the protein CASSLPSPPDT. From start to end, the CDR3 is CASSLPSPPDTQYF.

This clone appeared many times. The CDR3 end falls 3 residues outside the read, so it is completed with the germline J gene. V usage is TRBV20-1 and J usage is TRBJ2-3; no clear D. CDR3 size: 11 residues. V was shortened by 0 bases and J by 4 bases, with 2 bases between the two germline ends. Per germline, CDR1 DFQATT and CDR2 SNEGSKA (reference sequence). The part of the CDR3 DNA that was read is TGCAGTGCTAGAGACGCAGATACG. Amino acid sequence: CSARDADT. The entire CDR3 sequence reads CSARDADTQYF.

This clone was counted a few times. The sequenced fragment ends 3 residues before the CDR3 boundary, so the rest is inferred from the germline J gene. V usage is TRBV25-1 and J usage is TRBJ2-1; TRBD1 is a possible D gene (5 bases). V shed 8 bases and J shed 8 bases, with 10 bases lying between them. CDR1 is MGHDK and CDR2 is SYGVNS in the germline V gene. There are 11 residues in the CDR3. The DNA read from the CDR3 is TGTGCCAGCTCCACAGGTCATGAG. It is translated as CASSTGHE. The full-length CDR3 reads as CASSTGHEQFF.

This clone was recorded at least ten times. The sequenced fragment ends 3 residues before the CDR3 boundary, so the rest is inferred from the germline J gene. The rearrangement links TRBV5-5 to TRBJ2-7; D might be TRBD1 (7 bases). V lost 0 bases and J lost 5, with 15 bases in between. The CDR3 has 15 amino acids. From germline, CDR1 is SGHKS and CDR2 YYEKEE (reference sequence). CDR3 amino acids: CASSLEAGGINEQYF. Incomplete CDR3 DNA: TGTGCCAGCAGCTTGGAGGCAGGGGGGATAAACGAG.

This clone has a count of ten or more. The CDR3 end lies 3 residues beyond the end of the read and is filled in from the germline J gene. This chain connects TRBV5-1 to TRBJ2-3; TRBD1 might be the D (6 bases). This CDR3 has 15 amino acids. Germline V CDR1 and CDR2: SGHRS, YFSETQ. Trimming took off 4 bases at V and 2 bases at J, with 14 bases between the two ends. The CDR3 loop reads CASSLPGQSTDTQYF. The CDR3 DNA, read in part, is TGCGCCAGCAGCCTTCCCGGACAGTCCACAGATACG.

In its sample, this clone was seen a few times. The sequenced fragment ends 3 residues before the CDR3 boundary, so the rest is inferred from the germline J gene. The chain joins TRBV6-1 to TRBJ1-6; D call uncertain. V was pared by 1 base and J by 9 bases, with 16 bases between. This CDR3 has 16 residues. Germline CDR1 is MNHNS and CDR2 is SASEGT. CDR3 protein: CASSEGHSLIVSPLHF. CDR3 DNA, as far as it was read: TGTGCCAGCAGTGAAGGTCACAGCCTGATAGTTTCACCC.

This clone was counted only a few times. A much larger clonotype is one base distant, so this may be a read error. With the read ending 3 residues before the CDR3 end, the germline J gene is used to fill in that end. The genes are TRBV19 and TRBJ2-5; 13 positions match TRBD2. This CDR3 region has 16 residues. In germline, CDR1 is LNHDA, CDR2 SQIVND (reference sequence). CDR3 bases read: TGTGCCACTAGTATACGGACTAGCGGGAGTGGAGAGACC. Translated: CATSIRTSGSGET. The entire CDR3 is CATSIRTSGSGETQYF.

There are many counts of this clone. The CDR3 goes on 3 residues after the read ends, and that part is filled in from the germline J gene. The chain joins TRBV29-1 to TRBJ2-1; 7 positions match TRBD2. The V segment lost 3 bases and the J segment 0 bases; nucleotides outside the gene matches: 11. From germline, CDR1 is SQVTM and CDR2 ANQGSEA. This CDR3 has 17 amino acids. CDR3 DNA, as far as it was read: TGCAGCGTTGAGGACCCTTTTAGCGGGCCCTCCTACAATGAG. This translates into CSVEDPFSGPSYNE. The full CDR3 sequence reads CSVEDPFSGPSYNEQFF.

In its sample, this clone was seen many times. One junction end disagrees with the germline gene, perhaps due to a read error. The CDR3 DNA, read in part, is TGCAGTGCCAGAGTGGGAGGGGCAGCTGAA. Encoded protein: CSARVGGAAE. Given in full, the CDR3 is CSARVGGAAEAFF. This chain connects TRBV20-1 to TRBJ1-1, with a tentative D call TRBD1 (5 bases). The read halts 3 residues ahead of the CDR3 end, with the missing end drawn from the germline J gene. The CDR3 is 13 amino acids. Germline V gene data show CDR1 as DFQATT and CDR2 as SNEGSKA (reference sequence).

There are many counts of this clone. The read stops 3 residues short of the end of the CDR3; the missing end is completed from the germline J gene. The chain links TRBV11-2 to TRBJ2-7, with 8 bases identical to TRBD1. The V gene's germline CDR1 is SGHAT and CDR2 FQNNGV. Losses at the gene ends were 5 bases for V and 3 bases for J; bases not matched to a gene: 6. CDR3 length: 14 amino acids. CDR3 DNA (partial): TGTGCCAGCAGCGCCGGGACAGGCGGCTACGAG. This codes for CASSAGTGGYE. The whole CDR3 protein reads CASSAGTGGYEQYF.

Many counts were recorded for this clone. The CDR3 goes on 3 residues after the read ends, and that part is filled in from the germline J gene. The genes are TRBV20-1 and TRBJ2-7; 13 bases are shared with TRBD2. The CDR3 runs to 16 residues. V gave up 6 bases and J gave up 5 bases; unmatched junction bases: 13. The germline V gene encodes CDR1 DFQATT and CDR2 SNEGSKA (reference sequence). CDR3 in amino acids: CSAMQTGLAGADEQYF. The CDR3 bases that were read are TGCAGTGCCATGCAGACAGGACTAGCGGGAGCAGACGAG.

This clone was detected many times. Sequencing ends 3 residues short of the CDR3 end; the germline J gene provides the rest. The chain carries TRBV11-3 and TRBJ2-6, with D possibly being TRBD1 (6 bases). Germline CDR1 and CDR2: SGHNT and YENEEA. The CDR3 has 15 amino acids. V dropped 5 bases and J dropped 2 bases, with 10 bases sitting between them. The sequenced part of the CDR3 DNA is TGTGCCAGCAGCCTGGGGGCGGCTGGGGCCAACGTC. Amino acid sequence: CASSLGAAGANV. The whole CDR3 reads CASSLGAAGANVLTF.

This clone was seen ten or more times. The read gets to within 3 residues of the CDR3 end, and the germline J gene fills in the rest. The chain employs TRBV7-6 and TRBJ2-1, with 11 bases aligning to TRBD2. The V and J ends lost 4 bases and 4 bases, in that order; junction bases with no gene match: 6. Per germline, CDR1 SGHVS and CDR2 FNYEAQ. CDR3 size: 16 residues. The CDR3 loop is CASSSTWTSGYNEQFF. Incomplete CDR3 DNA: TGTGCCAGCAGCTCGACTTGGACTAGCGGGTACAATGAG.

This clone was counted at least ten times. The CDR3 is cut off 3 residues early in the read; its end comes from the germline J gene. Additional DNA sequences in this sample encode the identical CDR3. The chain uses TRBV18 and TRBJ1-3; TRBD1 matches at 8 bases. The CDR3 has 15 amino acids. Per the germline V gene, CDR1 is KGHSH and CDR2 is LQKENI. V gave up 3 bases and J gave up 0 bases; unmatched junction bases: 1. The CDR3 reads CASSPGQVSGNTIYF. The sequenced part of the CDR3 DNA is TGTGCCAGCTCACCGGGACAGGTCTCTGGAAACACC.

This clone was counted at least ten times. The CDR3 end is not reached by the read, which stops 3 residues before it; the germline J gene fills it in. The gene calls are TRBV30 and TRBJ1-4; 9 positions agree with TRBD1. CDR1 and CDR2 from the germline V gene are GTSNPN and SVGIG (reference sequence). The CDR3 is 13 residues long. The V segment lost 3 bases and the J segment 8 bases; nucleotides outside the gene matches: 4. The sequenced part of the CDR3 DNA is TGTGCCTGGAGACAGGGGGCACGGGAAAAA. Amino acids: CAWRQGAREK. The whole CDR3 is CAWRQGAREKLFF. Together with reference TRBV30 and TRBJ1-4, the CDR3 gives the full variable domain: SQTIHQWPATLVQPVGSPLSLECTVEGTSNPNLYWYRQAAGRGLQLLFYSVGIGQISSEVPQNLSASRPQDRQFILSSKKLLLSDSGFYLCAWRQGAREKLFFGSGTQLSVL.

This clone was counted many times. The CDR3 end lies 3 residues beyond the end of the read and is filled in from the germline J gene. The genes are TRBV14 and TRBJ2-7, with unresolved D. The V end lost 2 bases, the J end lost 5 bases, and 16 bases lay between the germline ends. Germline CDR1 is SGHDN and CDR2 is FVKESK. The CDR3 consists of 15 residues. The DNA read from the CDR3 is TGTGCCAGCAGCCAACGGGTAACGGTAACGCACGAG. Translation: CASSQRVTVTHE. The CDR3 in its entirety is CASSQRVTVTHEQYF.

This clone was recorded a few times. The read gets to within 3 residues of the CDR3 end, and the germline J gene fills in the rest. The rearrangement uses TRBV2 and TRBJ1-4, with 9 bases lining up with TRBD1. The CDR3 has 14 amino acids. V dropped 5 bases and J dropped 10; count of bases not matched to a gene: 8. CDR1 is SNHLY, CDR2 FYNNEI, per germline. The chain's CDR3 is CASSSGTGLAKLFF. CDR3 bases read: TGTGCCAGCAGTTCCGGGACAGGGTTGGCAAAA.

This clone was counted at least ten times. The read is 3 residues too short to cover the CDR3 end, so that end is filled in from the germline J gene. The chain recombines TRBV5-1 with TRBJ2-5; D possibly corresponds to TRBD2 (6 bases). The germline V gene encodes CDR1 SGHRS and CDR2 YFSETQ. The CDR3 runs to 14 residues. Trimming took off 4 bases at V and 5 bases at J, with 15 bases between the two ends. CDR3 bases read: TGCGCCAGCAGCCCGGGACTGGAGGGCGAGACC. Translated: CASSPGLEGET. The whole CDR3 protein reads CASSPGLEGETQYF.

This clone was found many times. CDR3 protein: CASSFPQISNQPQHF. Incomplete CDR3 DNA: TGCGCCAGCAGCTTTCCGCAGATTAGCAATCAGCCC. The chain employs TRBV5-1 and TRBJ1-5; D remains ambiguous. Sequencing ends 3 residues short of the CDR3 end; the germline J gene provides the rest. With 2 bases removed from V and 0 bases from J, the gap between germline ends came to 9 bases. CDR3 size: 15 residues. The germline V gene has CDR1 SGHRS and CDR2 YFSETQ.

The sample holds many counts of this clone. The read halts 3 residues ahead of the CDR3 end, with the missing end drawn from the germline J gene. This sequence joins TRBV29-1 and TRBJ2-5, with 9 bases aligning to TRBD1. This CDR3 has 15 amino acids. Germline trimming cut 7 bases from V and 2 bases from J; bases unmatched to any gene: 11. Germline lookup yields CDR1 SQVTM and CDR2 ANQGSEA. The chain's CDR3 is CSAGTGYEEQETQYF. CDR3 DNA (partial): TGCAGCGCCGGGACAGGGTATGAGGAACAAGAGACC.

This clone was counted ten times or more. Read data end 3 residues before the CDR3 end; the end is taken from the germline J gene. This chain uses TRBV18 with TRBJ2-7, with 7 bases identical to TRBD1. The CDR3 has 13 amino acids. Germline trimming cut 6 bases from V and 3 bases from J; bases unmatched to any gene: 5. Germline V lookup: CDR1 KGHSH, CDR2 LQKENI. This CDR3 is CASSLRTGYEQYF. CDR3 DNA, as far as it was read: TGTGCCAGCTCCCTCAGGACAGGCTACGAG.

This clone was picked up many times. CDR3 in amino acids: CASSRGGFDNEQFF. The CDR3 bases that were read are TGTGCCAGCAGTAGGGGGGGCTTCGACAATGAG. The V and J genes are TRBV5-4 and TRBJ2-1; possibly TRBD2 for D (7 bases). The CDR3 end falls 3 residues outside the read, so it is completed with the germline J gene. CDR3 length: 14 residues. V was cut by 5 bases and J by 5 bases, with 14 bases left in between. In germline, CDR1 is SGHNT, CDR2 YYREEE (reference sequence).

This clone has only a few counts. The read comes to an end 3 residues before the CDR3 does, leaving the germline J gene to fill in the end. The rearrangement joins TRBV2 to TRBJ1-3; D might be TRBD1 (5 bases). The V and J ends lost 6 bases and 4 bases respectively, with 13 bases between them. This CDR3 is 14 amino acids long. The V gene's germline CDR1 is SNHLY and CDR2 FYNNEI. CDR3 protein: CASRGGAVGNTIYF. The CDR3 bases that were read are TGTGCCAGCAGGGGGGGAGCAGTAGGAAACACC.

Many counts were recorded for this clone. The read terminates 3 residues ahead of where the CDR3 ends, so the germline J gene completes it. This rearrangement joins TRBV19 to TRBJ2-1; 9 bases agree with TRBD2. CDR3 length equals 14 residues. J was trimmed by 5 bases and V by 5 bases; bases with no gene match: 4. CDR1 is LNHDA and CDR2 is SQIVND in the germline V gene (reference sequence). The DNA read from the CDR3 is TGTGCCAGTAGTGGACTAGCGAACAACAATGAG. Translation: CASSGLANNNE. The whole CDR3 protein is CASSGLANNNEQFF.

Comment on this clone: The read ends 3 residues shy of where the CDR3 ends; the end is completed using the germline J gene. The chain couples TRBV2 to TRBJ1-5; 7 positions match TRBD1. The CDR3 covers 14 residues. V shed 7 bases, J shed 2 bases, and the junction held 5 bases outside the gene matches. The germline V gene has CDR1 SNHLY and CDR2 FYNNEI. The sequenced CDR3 bases are TGTGCCAGCATTGTAGACAGGGGCAATCAGCCC. Encoded protein: CASIVDRGNQP. The full CDR3 reads CASIVDRGNQPQHF.

In this sample, this clone turned up many times. The CDR3 end falls 3 residues outside the read, so it is completed with the germline J gene. The rearrangement uses TRBV5-1 and TRBJ1-4; the match to TRBD1 covers 9 bases. Looked up from germline, CDR1 is SGHRS and CDR2 is YFSETQ. V was clipped by 4 bases and J by 2 bases; unmatched bases: 3. The CDR3 has 15 residues. CDR3: CASSQTGGTNEKLFF. The sequenced CDR3 bases are TGCGCCAGCAGCCAGACAGGGGGGACTAATGAAAAA.

This clone occurred a few times. Read sequence stops 3 residues before the CDR3 end, and the germline J gene provides the missing end. The V gene is TRBV7-9, the J gene TRBJ1-2, with D possibly matching TRBD1 (5 bases). CDR1 is SEHNR and CDR2 is FQNEAQ in the germline V gene (reference sequence). CDR3 length: 14 residues. The DNA read from the CDR3 is TGTGCCAGCGCCAGGATGACGGACACAGATACC. Amino acid sequence: CASARMTDTDT. The entire CDR3 reads CASARMTDTDTYTF.

This clone was counted many times. The DNA ends 3 residues before the CDR3 does, and the rest of the CDR3 is filled in from the germline J gene. The gene calls are TRBV2 and TRBJ1-2; possibly TRBD1 for D (5 bases). The CDR3 is made up of 14 amino acids. In germline, CDR1 is SNHLY, CDR2 FYNNEI. Trimming took off 7 bases at V and 4 bases at J, with 16 bases between the two ends. CDR3 protein: CASNPPDRSYGYTF. CDR3 bases read: TGTGCCAGCAACCCCCCCGACAGAAGCTATGGC.

This clone was seen at least ten times. The read stops 3 residues short of the end of the CDR3; the missing end is completed from the germline J gene. V and J are TRBV20-1 and TRBJ2-7; D is possibly TRBD1 (6 bases). The CDR3 extends over 13 amino acids. V lost 6 bases and J 0 bases, leaving 12 bases between the germline ends. Germline lookup yields CDR1 DFQATT and CDR2 SNEGSKA (reference sequence). The DNA read from the CDR3 is TGCAGTGCCAGGGGTCACACCTCCTACGAG. Translation: CSARGHTSYE. The entire CDR3 reads CSARGHTSYEQYF.